A selection of T cell receptor beta chains follows, all from one sample in a study of CD8+ T cells in alopecia areata. Profiling relied on immunoSEQ multiplex PCR, and the TCRdb table lists in-frame clones only, not all of them. The profile shows more than 100,000 clones, about nine tenths of them singletons. Material: CD8+ T cells sorted from blood, obtained between weeks 30 and 35, from a patient treated with tofacitinib. All receptors come from a human donor with alopecia areata. CDR3s include the opening cysteine and the closing phenylalanine or tryptophan. The D gene is left open where the match is weak. Clone size is shown for a subset of rows, as once, few, many or a class of expanded clone.

TRBD1 | 16 | once | TRBJ2-2 | TRBV29-1 | CSVGPRGRENTGELFF | TGCAGCGTAGGGCCCAGGGGGCGGGAGAACACCGGGGAGCTGTTTTTT
TRBD2 | 14 | - | TRBJ2-7 | TRBV19 | CASTETSGRDEQYF | TGTGCCAGTACCGAGACTAGCGGGAGGGACGAGCAGTACTTC
- | 14 | - | TRBJ2-1 | TRBV5-4 | CASSLADSYNEQFF | TGTGCCAGCAGCTTGGCGGATTCCTACAATGAGCAGTTCTTC
TRBD1 | 15 | - | TRBJ1-1 | TRBV27 | CASSLQTGANTEAFF | TGTGCCAGCAGTTTACAGACAGGGGCGAACACTGAAGCTTTCTTT
- | 14 | - | TRBJ2-7 | TRBV7-9 | CASSPVSGTSEQYF | TGTGCCAGCAGCCCCGTGAGCGGTACCTCCGAGCAGTACTTC
- | 16 | few | TRBJ2-1 | TRBV7-9 | CASSDTIGSSYNEQFF | TGTGCCAGCAGCGATACTATCGGTAGTTCCTACAATGAGCAGTTCTTC
- | 17 | - | TRBJ2-3 | TRBV4-1 | CASSQERSLASTDTQYF | TGCGCCAGCAGCCAAGAGCGAAGTCTAGCTAGCACAGATACGCAGTATTTT
TRBD1 | 13 | - | TRBJ2-7 | TRBV29-1 | CSALAGTVNEQYF | TGCAGCGCCTTGGCCGGGACAGTAAACGAGCAGTACTTC
- | 16 | once | TRBJ2-1 | TRBV6-5 | CASSYVAGSSYNEQFF | TGTGCCAGCAGTTACGTGGCGGGAAGCTCCTACAATGAGCAGTTCTTC
- | 15 | - | TRBJ2-1 | TRBV6-5 | CATLRGTAGYNEQFF | TGTGCCACCTTGCGGGGAACTGCGGGATACAATGAGCAGTTCTTC
- | 14 | - | TRBJ2-4 | TRBV7-9 | CASSLVEPRNIQYF | TGTGCCAGCAGCTTAGTGGAGCCCAGAAACATTCAGTACTTC
TRBD2 | 12 | once | TRBJ2-1 | TRBV29-1 | CSDLGLAEEQFF | TGCAGCGACCTGGGACTAGCGGAAGAGCAGTTCTTC
TRBD1 | 15 | - | TRBJ2-1 | TRBV19 | CASSILGQGTNEQFF | TGTGCCAGTAGTATTCTGGGACAGGGTACAAATGAGCAGTTCTTC
TRBD2 | 15 | - | TRBJ2-7 | TRBV7-4 | CASSYGLAGSYEQYF | TGTGCCAGCAGCTACGGACTAGCGGGCTCCTACGAGCAGTACTTC
TRBD1 | 11 | - | TRBJ1-4 | TRBV13 | CASSSGQGLFF | TGTGCCAGCAGCTCCGGACAGGGCTTGTTTTTT
- | 14 | - | TRBJ1-4 | TRBV29-1 | CSVDGGLANEKLFF | TGCAGCGTTGATGGGGGGTTGGCTAATGAAAAACTGTTTTTT